The 23 T cell receptor beta chains below all came from one sample that was sequenced in a study of shared clonotypes between healthy human individuals. Using immunoSEQ multiplex PCR, the repertoire was profiled, and TCRdb retains in-frame clones only, with some absent. This table has about 460,000 clones, roughly 80% appearing once. The sequenced material came from PBMCs. The receptors shown here come from a woman between 35 and 50 years old in good health. Some clones in this sample may be carry-over from other donors' samples.

The chain uses TRBV28 and TRBJ1-1; D remains ambiguous. The V end was cut by 3 bases, the J end by 1 base, with 9 bases between. From germline, CDR1 is MDHEN and CDR2 SYDVKM. The CDR3 sequence is 14 residues long. CDR3 in DNA: TGTGCCAGCAGTTTTGTCGCGGGGAACACTGAAGCTTTCTTT. Encoded protein: CASSFVAGNTEAFF.

The chain recombines TRBV6-1 with TRBJ2-7; D gene uncertain. The germline V and J ends were trimmed by 2 bases and 2 bases, with 7 bases remaining between them. The CDR3 extends over 13 amino acids. The germline V gene has CDR1 MNHNS and CDR2 SASEGT. The CDR3 loop is CASSELPTYEQYF. The CDR3 DNA follows: TGTGCCAGCAGTGAACTGCCGACCTACGAGCAGTACTTC.

The rearrangement links TRBV4-1 to TRBJ2-5; 8 nucleotides line up with TRBD1. Germline CDR1 MGHRA, CDR2 YSYEKL. This CDR3 is built from 16 residues. Trimming removed 0 bases from V and 5 bases from J; junction bases left unmatched: 8. The CDR3 is CASSQDGAGGAETQYF. The DNA of the CDR3 is TGCGCCAGCAGCCAAGATGGAGCAGGGGGCGCGGAGACCCAGTACTTC.

V is TRBV11-2 and J is TRBJ2-5, with D perhaps TRBD1 (6 bases). Germline values: CDR1 SGHAT, CDR2 FQNNGV. The CDR3 runs 13 residues. The V gene lost 5 bases and the J gene lost 1 base, with 8 bases spanning the gap. Here the CDR3 reads CASSPGAQETQYF. Written as DNA, the CDR3 is TGTGCCAGCAGCCCAGGGGCCCAAGAGACCCAGTACTTC.

In regard to this clone: Since a much larger clone is just one base distant, this may be a read error. This rearrangement joins TRBV30 to TRBJ1-1, with D possibly TRBD1 on 5 matching bases. V lost 3 bases and J lost 3, with 11 bases in between. CDR1 is GTSNPN and CDR2 is SVGIG in the germline V gene (reference sequence). The CDR3 is 13 residues long. CDR3 loop: CAWSGRAYTEAFF. In DNA, the CDR3 is TGTGCCTGGAGCGGCAGGGCCTACACTGAAGCTTTCTTT. Looking up the rest from reference TRBV30 and TRBJ1-1 gives the full variable domain: SQTIHQWPATLVQPVGSPLSLECTVEGTSNPNLYWYRQAAGRGLQLLFYSVGIGQISSEVPQNLSASRPQDRQFILSSKKLLLSDSGFYLCAWSGRAYTEAFFGQGTRLTVV.

Details on this clone: Only one base separates this from a far larger clonotype, so it likely reflects a read error. The J gene is TRBJ1-2, the V gene TRBV30; TRBD1 is a possible D gene (5 bases). This CDR3 has 12 amino acids. The germline V gene encodes CDR1 GTSNPN and CDR2 SVGIG (reference sequence). CDR3 coding DNA: TGTGCCTGGAGTGCCAGTCTATGGGGCTACGCCTTC. Its protein is CAWSASLWGYAF.

The chain combines TRBV10-3 with TRBJ1-4, with 8 bases identical to TRBD1. V shed 2 bases and J 8 bases; nucleotides not matched to a gene: 4. From germline, CDR1 is ENHRY and CDR2 SYGVKD. This CDR3 comprises 14 residues. The CDR3 sequence is CAISEGQGGEKLFF. CDR3 bases: TGTGCCATCAGTGAGGGACAGGGTGGAGAAAAACTGTTTTTT.

This clone was counted ten times or more. The chain uses TRBV10-3 and TRBJ2-1, with D perhaps matching TRBD1 or TRBD2 (5 bases each). The CDR3 length is 15 residues. Trimming pared 3 bases from V and 5 bases from J, leaving 14 bases between. In germline, CDR1 is ENHRY, CDR2 SYGVKD. CDR3 nucleotides: TGTGCCATCAGTGACCTGGGGGAGTCTAACAATGAGCAGTTCTTC. Protein: CAISDLGESNNEQFF.

The rearrangement links TRBV5-1 to TRBJ2-5; D gene uncertain. This CDR3 has 15 amino acids. Germline CDR1 SGHRS, CDR2 YFSETQ. V lost 4 bases and J lost 2, with 15 bases in between. CDR3 nucleotide sequence: TGCGCCAGCAGCACCCGACTGCGCGGACAAGAGACCCAGTACTTC. Translating gives CASSTRLRGQETQYF.

This chain joins TRBV7-8 and TRBJ2-1, with TRBD2 matching 8 bases. Per germline, CDR1 SGHVS and CDR2 FQNEAQ. The ends lost 0 bases at V and 8 bases at J; junction bases unmatched: 9. The CDR3 contains 16 residues. The CDR3 loop is CASSLAEPGLGYEQFF. CDR3 nucleotides: TGTGCCAGCAGCTTAGCGGAACCGGGACTAGGCTATGAGCAGTTCTTC.

The chain carries TRBV5-1 and TRBJ2-3; 7 bases line up with TRBD1. Germline V lookup: CDR1 SGHRS, CDR2 YFSETQ. The CDR3 is 15 amino acids. With V trimmed by 2 bases and J by 2 bases, 5 bases remained unmatched. The CDR3 DNA reads as TGCGCCAGCAGCTTCCGGGACAGACTCACAGATACGCAGTATTTT. It is translated as CASSFRDRLTDTQYF.

The V gene is TRBV18, the J gene TRBJ2-7; no definite D call. The V end was cut by 2 bases, the J end by 4 bases, with 12 bases between. The CDR3 has 14 amino acids. CDR1 and CDR2 from the germline V gene are KGHSH and LQKENI. The CDR3 reads CASSPDGSVYEQYF. CDR3 coding DNA: TGTGCCAGCTCACCAGACGGCAGTGTGTACGAGCAGTACTTC.

V and J are TRBV10-3 and TRBJ1-1; D call uncertain. V lost 0 bases to trimming and J lost 6 bases, with 17 bases between them. The CDR3 extends over 16 amino acids. The V gene's germline CDR1 is ENHRY and CDR2 SYGVKD. CDR3 loop: CAISESDGKDVPEAFF. CDR3 nucleotides: TGTGCCATCAGTGAGTCGGATGGGAAGGACGTCCCTGAAGCTTTCTTT.

This clone has just a few counts. The V and J genes are TRBV6-5 and TRBJ2-7, with D possibly being TRBD1 or TRBD2 (5 bases each). In germline, CDR1 is MNHEY, CDR2 SVGAGI. The CDR3 spans 16 residues. Trimming took 0 bases from V and 2 from J, leaving 14 bases between them. The CDR3 bases are TGTGCCAGCAGTTACTCTGGTCGGGACGCCACCTACGAGCAGTACTTC. Residues: CASSYSGRDATYEQYF.

Details on this clone: A single base is all that separates this from a far larger clone, so a read error is likely. The rearrangement uses TRBV27 and TRBJ2-7; D gene unclear. The CDR3 spans 16 residues. CDR1 MNHEY and CDR2 SMNVEV come from the germline V gene (reference sequence). CDR3 amino acids: CASSLSGYPDLYVQYF. In nucleotides, the CDR3 is TGTGCCAGCAGTTTATCTGGCTACCCAGACCTTTACGTGCAGTACTTC.

The sample holds a few counts of this clone. A read error may explain this, as a much larger clone is one base away. The CDR3 sequence: CASSLGAAGRESQYF. The CDR3 coding sequence is TGTGCCAGCAGCTTAGGAGCAGCGGGACGTGAGTCCCAGTACTTC. This chain joins TRBV7-7 and TRBJ2-5; 7 bases are shared with TRBD2. This CDR3 has 15 residues. The germline gives CDR1 SSHAT, CDR2 FNYEAQ (reference sequence). The V segment lost 1 base and the J segment 9 bases; nucleotides outside the gene matches: 11.

There are many counts of this clone. CDR3 in DNA: TGTGCCACCGGCAGGGGGCCCCAGACCCAGTACTTC. Protein: CATGRGPQTQYF. The V call is TRBV27, the J call TRBJ2-5; 8 bases match TRBD1. Trimming took 10 bases from V and 6 from J; bases not matched to a gene: 7. Germline V gives CDR1 MNHEY, CDR2 SMNVEV (reference sequence). The CDR3 totals 12 residues.

The chain links TRBV5-4 to TRBJ2-7; 7 nucleotides line up with TRBD1. Germline CDR1 is SGHNT and CDR2 is YYREEE (reference sequence). The CDR3 runs to 13 residues. With 1 base clipped from V and 5 bases from J, the junction kept 3 bases outside the gene matches. The CDR3 reads CASSLQGVHEQYF. In nucleotides, the CDR3 is TGTGCCAGCAGCTTGCAGGGGGTTCACGAGCAGTACTTC.

The chain links TRBV5-4 to TRBJ1-1, with D tentatively TRBD1 (5 bases). The CDR3 totals 15 residues. CDR1 and CDR2 (germline): SGHNT, YYREEE (reference sequence). V dropped 3 bases and J dropped 4 bases, with 16 bases sitting between them. CDR3 in amino acids: CASSSRKGTGTEAFF. The DNA for the CDR3 is TGTGCCAGCAGCTCGAGGAAGGGGACCGGCACTGAAGCTTTCTTT.

The sample holds a few counts of this clone. V and J are TRBV2 and TRBJ2-7, with D tentatively TRBD2 (6 bases). V lost 1 base, J lost 2 bases, and 9 bases lay in between. This CDR3 is 14 amino acids long. CDR1 and CDR2 (germline): SNHLY, FYNNEI. The CDR3 spells CASSEGGTPYEQYF. The CDR3 DNA sequence: TGTGCCAGCAGTGAAGGCGGGACCCCCTACGAGCAGTACTTC.

This clone was counted a single time. This rearrangement joins TRBV7-9 to TRBJ2-3; the D is unclear. Trimming shortened V by 1 base and J by 4 bases, and 3 bases separated the two germline ends. In germline, CDR1 is SEHNR, CDR2 FQNEAQ (reference sequence). This CDR3 contains 12 residues. The CDR3 sequence: CASSLEADTQYF. The CDR3 DNA sequence: TGTGCCAGCAGCTTAGAAGCAGATACGCAGTATTTT.

By share, this clone counts as medium-sized. The identical CDR3 is also encoded by other nucleotide sequences in the sample. The rearrangement joins TRBV7-2 to TRBJ1-5, with a weak D call TRBD1 (5 bases). V gave up 1 base and J gave up 7 bases, with 17 bases separating them. The V gene's germline CDR1 is SGHTA and CDR2 FQGNSA. The CDR3 spans 16 residues. CDR3 sequence (DNA): TGTGCCAGCAGCTTAGTCTTGGGGGGGAATAACCAGCCCCAGCATTTT. Residues: CASSLVLGGNNQPQHF.

V gene TRBV7-3 combines with J gene TRBJ2-5; 9 positions agree with TRBD1. The J call may be faulty, since TRBJ2-7 better matches the DNA end. Germline values: CDR1 SGHTA, CDR2 FQGTGA. CDR3 length: 15 residues. CDR3 region: CASSPSGTGTREQYF. The CDR3 region has the DNA TGTGCCAGCAGCCCCTCCGGGACAGGGACGCGCGAGCAGTACTTC.